This T cell receptor beta chain was identified in a study of technical replicates of blood from a few donors. Libraries were prepared by immunoSEQ multiplex PCR; TCRdb keeps only in-frame clonotypes and omits some of them. Among almost 85,000 clones listed, approximately 97% were seen once. CDR1 and CDR2 (germline): MGHRA, YSYEKL. V dropped 0 bases and J dropped 0 bases, with 8 bases sitting between them. The CDR3 has 15 residues. Sequenced input: T cells isolated from PBMCs. This receptor was obtained from a human donor in good health. The chain joins TRBV4-1 to TRBJ1-1, with a tentative D call TRBD1 (6 bases). The CDR3 bases are TGCGCCAGCAGCCAAGAACAGGGCCTGAACACTGAAGCTTTCTTT. Its protein product is CASSQEQGLNTEAFF.